This TCR beta chain comes out of a study of cytomegalovirus exposure and HLA in healthy donors. This clone was recorded a few times. PCR used 60 Vbeta primers and 13 Jbeta primers. The protocol was immunoSEQ multiplex PCR, while the TCRdb copy is restricted to in-frame clones and leaves out a portion. The table shows some 150,000 clones, with around 79% occurring only once. Trimming cost V 5 bases and J 6 bases, with 13 bases left between them. CDR1 and CDR2 from the germline V gene are SGHVS and FNYEAQ. This CDR3 has 13 residues. The TCR comes from a man between 25 and 39 years old in good health and CMV-seropositive. Sequencing was done on a sample of PBMCs. V gene TRBV7-6 combines with J gene TRBJ1-2; weak D call: TRBD1 (6 bases). CDR3 loop: CASSRQAADGYTF. The CDR3 DNA is TGTGCCAGCAGCCGACAGGCGGCAGATGGCTACACCTTC.